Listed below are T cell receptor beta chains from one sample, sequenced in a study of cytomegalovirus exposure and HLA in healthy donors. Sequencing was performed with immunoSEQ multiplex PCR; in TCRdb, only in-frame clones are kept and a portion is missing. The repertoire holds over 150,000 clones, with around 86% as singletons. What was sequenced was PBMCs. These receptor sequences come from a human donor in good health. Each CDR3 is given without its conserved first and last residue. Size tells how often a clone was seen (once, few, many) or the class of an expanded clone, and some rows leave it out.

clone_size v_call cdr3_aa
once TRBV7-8 ASSLGGGSFTDTQY
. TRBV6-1 ASSESWRATEAF
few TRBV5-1 ASSKIQGLGTQY
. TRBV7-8 ASSSSRTQLYEQY
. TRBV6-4 ASSDLAGHTNEQF
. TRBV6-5 ASSSWSGEDTDTQY
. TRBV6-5 ASRFGGLGNEQF
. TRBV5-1 ASSPDTSWESINQPQH
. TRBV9 ASSVVGTGGSGELF
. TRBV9 ASSPRTNQETQY
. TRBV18 ATSYGQGRGEAF
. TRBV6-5 ASSSTSGGRYEQY
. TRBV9 ASSVGTSYQETQY
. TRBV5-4 ASSRTSGAYNEQF
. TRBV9 ASSPFDRFRGGYT
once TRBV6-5 ASSFKGGVYGYT
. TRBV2 ASSEEVAGAYEQY
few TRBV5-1 ASSLQGSYNEQF
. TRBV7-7 ASSLVPPSGGHNEQF
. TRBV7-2 ASSKLAGGNTGELF
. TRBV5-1 ASSFGMIGAGELF
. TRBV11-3 ASSLDGGGYGYT
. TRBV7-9 ASSLALYEQY
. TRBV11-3 ASSLDCLWVGACYSPLH
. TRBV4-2 ASSQATKTGDYGYT
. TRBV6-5 ASSRDRYSYEQY